This TCR beta chain was captured in a study of vaccination and CD4 T cells after COVID-19. Notes on the study in general: Median roughly 90% of reactive clones detected in convalescent patients emerged only post-vaccination.

The CDR3 sequence is 14 residues long. Trimming removed 8 bases from V and 1 base from J; junction bases left unmatched: 4. Germline assignment: CDR1 LNHDA and CDR2 SQIVND (reference sequence). In its sample, this clonotype was seen a few times. The antigen is not known. Time point here: late sampling 161 to 241 days after vaccination in three convalescent patients. Indicated treatment: roughly 10-day PBMC culture with coronavirus spike peptide pools or control peptides (ViraFEST assay). Scientists ran DNA taken from cultured CD4+ T cells through the Oncomine TCR Beta short-read assay for sequencing. TCRdb called the PCR reads again in MiXCR, with one record for every CDR3 protein. The sample consists of tens of thousands of distinct CDR3 sequences, 40% to 50% of them appearing once.

The sequence was obtained from a human donor who had recovered from COVID-19. The chain combines TRBV19 with TRBJ2-7; 11 nucleotides line up with TRBD2. Material: CD4+ T cells from blood, cultured in vitro, obtained about 7 months after SARS-CoV-2 vaccination. The CDR3 is CASRLAGGSYEQYF. As DNA, the CDR3 is TGTGCCAGTCGTCTAGCGGGAGGATCCTACGAGCAGTACTTC.